Each of the 5 T cell receptor beta chains below was sequenced from the same sample in a study of immune evolution from preneoplasia to lung adenocarcinoma. TCRdb keeps only in-frame clones here, not all; method: immunoSEQ multiplex PCR. The table includes more than 6,500 clones, 80% detected once. Sequenced input: FFPE adjacent normal lung tissue. These receptors were obtained from a person aged 70 to 79 with lung adenocarcinoma.

The gene calls are TRBV29-1 and TRBJ2-1, with 8 bases lining up with TRBD1. Germline CDR1 reads SQVTM; CDR2 reads ANQGSEA. This CDR3 is built from 13 residues. Unmatched junction bases numbered 2, after V lost 7 bases and J lost 0 bases. Here the CDR3 DNA reads TGCAGCGGGGGACAGGTCTCCTACAATGAGCAGTTCTTC. Encoded protein: CSGGQVSYNEQFF.

The chain uses TRBV14 and TRBJ2-5; D ambiguous. Trimming left V 1 base short and J 5 bases short, with 14 bases between. The CDR3 length is 15 residues. Germline CDR1 reads SGHDN; CDR2 reads FVKESK. The CDR3 region has the DNA TGTGCCAGCAGCCAAGCCTTGGGCGGTCGGGAGACCCAGTACTTC. It codes for CASSQALGGRETQYF. Together with reference TRBV14 and TRBJ2-5, the CDR3 gives the full variable domain: EAGVTQFPSHSVIEKGQTVTLRCDPISGHDNLYWYRRVMGKEIKFLLHFVKESKQDESGMPNNRFLAERTGGTYSTLKVQPAELEDSGVYFCASSQALGGRETQYFGPGTRLLVL.

The chain uses TRBV15 and TRBJ1-2; D is ambiguous. V was cut by 2 bases and J by 8 bases, with 12 bases left in between. The CDR3 loop spans 13 amino acids. Germline V lookup: CDR1 LNHNV, CDR2 YYDKDF (reference sequence). The CDR3 region is CATSRSNHGGYTF. The CDR3, as DNA: TGTGCCACCAGCAGATCAAACCACGGCGGCTACACCTTC.

This sequence joins TRBV7-9 and TRBJ2-7; D might be TRBD2 (6 bases). This CDR3 is 13 amino acids long. V dropped 8 bases and J dropped 6 bases, with 17 bases sitting between them. Germline lookup yields CDR1 SEHNR and CDR2 FQNEAQ (reference sequence). CDR3 in DNA: TGTGCCAGCCTCGGTGGAGGGTCCGTCGAGCAGTACTTC. It codes for CASLGGGSVEQYF.

The chain links TRBV11-1 to TRBJ1-1, with no clear D. The germline CDR1 and CDR2 sequences are SGHAT and FQDESV (reference sequence). Trimming stripped 5 bases from V and 0 bases from J, with 7 bases between. CDR3 length: 13 residues. CDR3 bases: TGTGCCAGCAGCGTAAGGCTGAACACTGAAGCTTTCTTT. It translates to CASSVRLNTEAFF.